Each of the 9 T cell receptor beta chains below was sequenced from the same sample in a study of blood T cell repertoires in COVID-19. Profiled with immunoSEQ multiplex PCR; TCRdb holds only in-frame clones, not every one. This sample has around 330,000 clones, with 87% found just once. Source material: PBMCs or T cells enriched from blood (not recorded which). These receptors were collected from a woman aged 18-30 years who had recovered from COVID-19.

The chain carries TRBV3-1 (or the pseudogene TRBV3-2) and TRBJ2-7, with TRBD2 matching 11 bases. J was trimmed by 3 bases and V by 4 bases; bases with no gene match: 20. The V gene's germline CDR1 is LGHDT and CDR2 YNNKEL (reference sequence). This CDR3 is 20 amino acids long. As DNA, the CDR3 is TGTGCCAGCAGCCCCCCGCAAGAGCGAATAGCGGGGGGGCTTAGCTACGAGCAGTACTTC. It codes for CASSPPQERIAGGLSYEQYF.

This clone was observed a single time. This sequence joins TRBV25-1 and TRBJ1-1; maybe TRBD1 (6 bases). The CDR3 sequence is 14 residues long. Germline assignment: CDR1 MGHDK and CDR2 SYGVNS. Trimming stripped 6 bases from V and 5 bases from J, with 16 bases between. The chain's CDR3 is CASSNTGRGTEAFF. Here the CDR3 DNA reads TGTGCCAGCAGCAACACAGGAAGGGGGACTGAAGCTTTCTTT.

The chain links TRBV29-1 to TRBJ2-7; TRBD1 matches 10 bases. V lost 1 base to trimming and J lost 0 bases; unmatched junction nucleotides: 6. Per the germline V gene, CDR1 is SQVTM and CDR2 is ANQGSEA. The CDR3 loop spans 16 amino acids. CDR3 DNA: TGCAGCGTTGAAGTGGGGAGGGACAGGGGCTCCTACGAGCAGTACTTC. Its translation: CSVEVGRDRGSYEQYF.

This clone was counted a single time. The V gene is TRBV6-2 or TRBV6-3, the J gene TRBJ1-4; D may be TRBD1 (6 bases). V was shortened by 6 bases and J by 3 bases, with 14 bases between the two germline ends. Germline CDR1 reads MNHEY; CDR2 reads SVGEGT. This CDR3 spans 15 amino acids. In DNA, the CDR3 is TGTGCCAGCAGCCGGGCGTGGGGGCCTAATGAAAAACTGTTTTTT. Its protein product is CASSRAWGPNEKLFF.

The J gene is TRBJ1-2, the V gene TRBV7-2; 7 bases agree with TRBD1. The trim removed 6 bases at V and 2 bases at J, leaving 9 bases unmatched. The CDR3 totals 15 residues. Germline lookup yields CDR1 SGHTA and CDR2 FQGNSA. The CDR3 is CASSLMPGQNYGYTF. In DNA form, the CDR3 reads TGTGCCAGCAGTCTTATGCCGGGACAGAACTATGGCTACACCTTC.

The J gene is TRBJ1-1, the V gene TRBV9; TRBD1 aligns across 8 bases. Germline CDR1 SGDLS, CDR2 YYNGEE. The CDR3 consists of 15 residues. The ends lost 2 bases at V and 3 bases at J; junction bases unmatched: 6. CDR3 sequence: CASSVETGEYTEAFF. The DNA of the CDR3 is TGTGCCAGCAGCGTGGAGACAGGGGAGTACACTGAAGCTTTCTTT.

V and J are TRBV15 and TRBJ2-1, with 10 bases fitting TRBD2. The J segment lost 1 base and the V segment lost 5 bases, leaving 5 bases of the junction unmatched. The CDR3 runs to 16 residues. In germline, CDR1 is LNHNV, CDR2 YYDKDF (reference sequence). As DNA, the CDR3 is TGTGCCACCAGCGCCGGGACTAGCGCTTCCTACAATGAGCAGTTCTTC. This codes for CATSAGTSASYNEQFF.

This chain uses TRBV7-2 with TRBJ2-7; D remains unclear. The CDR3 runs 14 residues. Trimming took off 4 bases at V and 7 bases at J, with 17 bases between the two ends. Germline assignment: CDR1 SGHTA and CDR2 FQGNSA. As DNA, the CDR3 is TGTGCCAGCAGCTCCCAAGCCGGGTGGTCAGAGCAGTACTTC. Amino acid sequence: CASSSQAGWSEQYF.

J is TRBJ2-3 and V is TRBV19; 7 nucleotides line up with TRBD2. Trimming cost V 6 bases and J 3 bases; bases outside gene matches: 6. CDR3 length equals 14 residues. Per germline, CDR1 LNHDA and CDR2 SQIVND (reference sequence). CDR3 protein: CASRVGGPTDTQYF. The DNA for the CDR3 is TGTGCCAGTAGGGTGGGAGGGCCAACAGATACGCAGTATTTT.